This T cell receptor (beta chain) stems from a study of T cells in Graves' hyperthyroidism and ophthalmopathy (dated by TCRdb to about 2019). A note on the overall study: Peripheral blood samples were taken at initial diagnosis, before any treatment was given. The roughly 94 discovery patients were randomly divided into training and test sets at a 7:3 ratio. In roughly six Graves' hyperthyroidism patients, the study also compared T-cell repertoires from thyroid tissue with T-cell repertoires from blood. After blood sampling, hyperthyroidism patients were treated with methimazole at a starting dose of 30 mg daily, and ophthalmopathy patients were treated with high-dose intravenous methylprednisolone. TCR Vbeta CDR3 sequencing of 130 to 150 peripheral blood samples (43 ophthalmopathy, over 70 hyperthyroidism and roughly 17 progressor patients) is reported in the paper. Whether ophthalmopathy could be predicted prospectively was tested in an independent validation cohort made up of under 20 hyperthyroidism patients plus 17 patients who later progressed to ophthalmopathy. To identify distinguishing TCR V-J signatures, a discovery cohort of around 100 patients was used, comprising 43 with Graves' ophthalmopathy and 55 to 65 with stable Graves' hyperthyroidism.

Ophthalmopathy patients had moderately to severely active disease, Clinical Activity Score of at least 3, NOSPECS grade of at least 4, and duration under 3 months. Patients with uncontrolled infections, other autoimmune diseases, pregnancy or lactation were excluded. Diagnoses relied on clinical symptoms, serum thyroxine and TRAb, thyroid ultrasound and orbital computed tomography. Ficoll-Paque density gradient centrifugation was used to isolate PBMCs from 8.5 to 10 ml of fresh peripheral blood. Total RNA was extracted using Trizol reagent, and RNA quality was assessed on an Agilent 2100 Bioanalyzer. Broad study findings and their caveats: Blood samples also contained most of the expanded thyroid clonotypes (frequency above 0.001), which suggests that blood repertoires may reflect thyroid immune responses. No statistical method was used to set the sample size in advance, and investigators knew the group allocation. During validation, the model predicted progression to ophthalmopathy a median of about 6.3 months ahead of onset, with approximately 71% sensitivity and about 72% specificity. Ophthalmopathy was separated from stable hyperthyroidism by a 13 V-J signature model, with around 90% sensitivity and approximately 84% specificity obtained in cross-validation and 80%/75% obtained in testing.

At least ten counts were recorded for this clonotype. Its antigen remains unidentified. Base-call qualities are not available, and no considerably larger clone is one nucleotide away. Its CDR3 holds 13 amino acids, cysteine through phenylalanine. Only CDR3 DNA remains: 39 bases, in frame from the first base. From a lookup of the germline V gene (reference sequence), CDR1 and CDR2 are SGHKS and YYEKEE. V drops 4 bases and J drops 8 bases, leaving 15 bases in between. TCR beta CDR3 regions were amplified from RNA transcripts. The first round of RT-PCR for the TCR CDR3 was performed with the HTBI primer set and the Qiagen OneStep RT-PCR kit. A second multiplex PCR round built the libraries, followed by size selection and purification. The libraries were sequenced on an Illumina HiSeq2000 using paired-end 100 bp reads. Per the authors' processing: SOAPnuke was used to process the raw data, removing reads that contained adapters or uncalled bases, had a mean Phred below 15, or lacked an exact match to the constant primer or identifier. High-quality paired reads were merged with COPE v1.2.5, and unique nucleotide sequences were defined as clonotypes. Clonotypes were aligned to IMGT TRBV, TRBD and TRBJ reference segments using MiTCR v1.1. Only V-J combinations with frequency above 0.0001, covering 99.2% of repertoires, were analysed. A TCS score was defined as the ratio between F50 (clonal expansion) and ExV (chaos), using BLOSUM62-based TCRdist between CDR3 peptides within each V-J. Welch's t-statistics and random forest reduced some 510 V-J features to 13, which were used in a naive Bayes classifier (R e1071). TCRdb redid the processing of the public reads, applying fastp at Q25 and MiXCR, and retained in-frame beta chains. Rows with a matching CDR3 protein are joined into one entry that keeps the most common DNA and genes. The V and J calls and clone size come from TCRdb's table, not from the authors' own analysis. The sample yields 200,000 to 300,000 distinct CDR3 sequences; around 24% were counted once. Of the sample, roughly 32% is held by the ten largest clones.

The sequenced material came from blood. The chain is encoded by TRBV5-5 joined to TRBJ1-2, with the D gene too uncertain to name. This receptor was obtained from a middle-aged woman with Graves' ophthalmopathy. The CDR3 is CASSPIGRSGYTF. The sequence in DNA is TGTGCCAGCAGCCCTATTGGCAGGTCAGGCTACACCTTC.